Below are 10 T cell receptor beta chains sequenced from a single sample in a study of shared clonotypes between healthy human individuals. Only in-frame clones appear in the TCRdb table, and some are missing; sequencing was by immunoSEQ multiplex PCR. The sample holds over 850,000 clones, 78% seen once. The specimen sequenced was memory CD4+ T cells from PBMCs. The subset: CD45RA-negative fraction. These receptors all stem from a man younger than 35 in good health. Some clones in this sample may be carry-over from other donors' samples.

The chain uses TRBV28 and TRBJ1-5; D gene ambiguous. The germline gives CDR1 MDHEN, CDR2 SYDVKM. V lost 1 base and J lost 7, with 11 bases in between. The length of the CDR3 is 14 residues. This CDR3 is CASSLYLVAQPQHF. CDR3 nucleotides: TGTGCCAGCAGTTTATACTTGGTGGCCCAGCCCCAGCATTTT. Full variable domain (rest looked up from reference TRBV28 and TRBJ1-5): DVKVTQSSRYLVKRTGEKVFLECVQDMDHENMFWYRQDPGLGLRLIYFSYDVKMKEKGDIPEGYSVSREKKERFSLILESASTNQTSMYLCASSLYLVAQPQHFGDGTRLSIL.

This chain joins TRBV5-1 and TRBJ2-6; D not certain. The CDR3 runs 16 residues. Trimming cost V 4 bases and J 0 bases, with 11 bases left between them. CDR1 and CDR2 (germline): SGHRS, YFSETQ. The chain's CDR3 is CASSATHNSGANVLTF. In DNA form, the CDR3 reads TGCGCCAGCAGCGCAACACACAACTCTGGGGCCAACGTCCTGACTTTC.

In its sample, this clone was seen a few times. This rearrangement joins TRBV27 to TRBJ2-4; D gene uncertain. The CDR3 totals 16 residues. The V and J ends lost 4 bases and 3 bases respectively, with 16 bases between them. Germline V gene data show CDR1 as MNHEY and CDR2 as SMNVEV (reference sequence). The CDR3 DNA follows: TGTGCCAGCAGTTGGTTGCCCGATGTGGTCAAAAACATTCAGTACTTC. This encodes CASSWLPDVVKNIQYF.

This chain links TRBV10-3 with TRBJ1-1, with D perhaps matching TRBD1 (5 bases). The germline V gene encodes CDR1 ENHRY and CDR2 SYGVKD. Trimming removed 2 bases from V and 3 bases from J, with 10 bases in between. There are 14 residues in the CDR3. The DNA for the CDR3 is TGTGCCATCAGTGAGCTAGACAGATACACTGAAGCTTTCTTT. Its protein product is CAISELDRYTEAFF.

A few counts support this clone. The chain combines TRBV28 with TRBJ1-5; 7 nucleotides agree with TRBD1. The CDR3 sequence is 14 residues long. CDR1 is MDHEN, CDR2 SYDVKM, per germline. The V and J ends lost 4 bases and 7 bases, in that order; junction bases with no gene match: 7. The CDR3 reads CASSYPTGRQPQHF. The CDR3, as DNA: TGTGCCAGCAGTTACCCGACAGGGCGGCAGCCCCAGCATTTT. The full variable domain, in which reference TRBV28 and TRBJ1-5 provide the parts outside the CDR3, is DVKVTQSSRYLVKRTGEKVFLECVQDMDHENMFWYRQDPGLGLRLIYFSYDVKMKEKGDIPEGYSVSREKKERFSLILESASTNQTSMYLCASSYPTGRQPQHFGDGTRLSIL.

The chain uses TRBV6-5 and TRBJ2-1, with TRBD2 matching over 12 bases. After removal of 5 bases from V and 4 bases from J, the junction contained 0 bases not matched to a gene. The CDR3 is made up of 14 amino acids. In germline, CDR1 is MNHEY, CDR2 SVGAGI. CDR3 DNA sequence: TGTGCCAGCAGTCTAGCGGGAGGGTACAATGAGCAGTTCTTC. Residues: CASSLAGGYNEQFF.

This clone has a count of ten or more. The chain uses TRBV29-1 and TRBJ1-2; TRBD1 aligns across 9 bases. Germline V gene lookup returns CDR1 SQVTM and CDR2 ANQGSEA. This CDR3 comprises 13 residues. After removal of 8 bases from V and 5 bases from J, the junction contained 9 bases not matched to a gene. As DNA, the CDR3 is TGCAGCACCCCGGTCGGGACAGGGTATGGCTACACCTTC. Translated: CSTPVGTGYGYTF. The whole variable domain, filled in from reference TRBV29-1 and TRBJ1-2, reads SAVISQKPSRDICQRGTSLTIQCQVDSQVTMMFWYRQQPGQSLTLIATANQGSEATYESGFVIDKFPISRPNLTFSTLTVSNMSPEDSSIYLCSTPVGTGYGYTFGSGTRLTVV.

This chain joins TRBV29-1 and TRBJ2-7, with 7 nucleotides matching TRBD2. Trimming removed 7 bases from V and 7 bases from J; junction bases left unmatched: 19. The length of the CDR3 is 15 residues. Looked up from germline, CDR1 is SQVTM and CDR2 is ANQGSEA. CDR3 residues: CSAGSLAGDVGEQYF. CDR3 in DNA: TGCAGCGCCGGATCCCTGGCGGGAGACGTCGGGGAGCAGTACTTC.

The rearrangement joins TRBV6-4 to TRBJ2-1, with 9 nucleotides matching TRBD2. The CDR3 runs to 15 residues. With V trimmed by 4 bases and J by 4 bases, 5 bases remained unmatched. CDR1 and CDR2 (germline): MRHNA, SNTAGT. The CDR3 DNA sequence: TGTGCCAGCAGTGTGACTAGCGGAACTTACAATGAGCAGTTCTTC. Protein sequence: CASSVTSGTYNEQFF.

The genes are TRBV25-1 and TRBJ1-2, with no clear D. With 1 base removed from V and 4 bases from J, the gap between germline ends came to 10 bases. Germline CDR1 is MGHDK and CDR2 is SYGVNS. CDR3 length: 14 amino acids. The CDR3 nucleotides read TGTGCCAGCAGTGAATTTGGAGCGGTCTATGGCTACACCTTC. This encodes CASSEFGAVYGYTF.